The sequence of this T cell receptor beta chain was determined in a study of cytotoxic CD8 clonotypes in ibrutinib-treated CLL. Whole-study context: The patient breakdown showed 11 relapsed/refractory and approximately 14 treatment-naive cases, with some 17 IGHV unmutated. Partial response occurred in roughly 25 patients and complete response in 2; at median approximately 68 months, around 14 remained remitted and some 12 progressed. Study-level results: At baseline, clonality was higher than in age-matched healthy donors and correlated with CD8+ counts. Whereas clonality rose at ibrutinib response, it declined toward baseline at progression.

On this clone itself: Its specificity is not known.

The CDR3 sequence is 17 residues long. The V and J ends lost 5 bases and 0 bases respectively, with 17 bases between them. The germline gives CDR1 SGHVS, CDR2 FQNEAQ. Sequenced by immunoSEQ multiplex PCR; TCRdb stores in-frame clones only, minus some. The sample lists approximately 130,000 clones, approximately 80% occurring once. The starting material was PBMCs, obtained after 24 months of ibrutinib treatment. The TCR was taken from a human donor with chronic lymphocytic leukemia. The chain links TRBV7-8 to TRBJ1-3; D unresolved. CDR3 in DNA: TGTGCCAGCAGCCGACGCCAGACGGCGAGCTCTGGAAACACCATATATTTT. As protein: CASSRRQTASSGNTIYF.